The rows below give T cell receptor beta chains drawn from one sample of a study of cytomegalovirus exposure and HLA in healthy donors. Here immunoSEQ multiplex PCR was the method, and the copy in TCRdb shows in-frame clones only, minus some. This table holds around 200,000 clones, around 80% found once. The sequenced sample was PBMCs. The source is a man aged 35 to 55 in good health and CMV-seropositive. The CDR3 runs from the conserved cysteine through the conserved F or W. Fields, in order: clone size, J gene, D gene, V gene, CDR3 DNA, CDR3 protein. D genes are given only for firm matches. The size entry is marked missing in some rows and otherwise reads once, few, many or a size class.

abundance: NA; j_gene: TRBJ1-2; d_gene: NA; v_gene: TRBV11-3; CDR3nt: TGTGCCAGCAGCTTAGGGCATGAACATGGCTACACCTTC; CDR3aa: CASSLGHEHGYTF
abundance: few; j_gene: TRBJ2-5; d_gene: TRBD2; v_gene: TRBV7-9; CDR3nt: TGTGCCAGCAGCTTTGGACTAGCGGGACTTAGGGTAGAGACCCAGTACTTC; CDR3aa: CASSFGLAGLRVETQYF
abundance: NA; j_gene: TRBJ2-7; d_gene: NA; v_gene: TRBV7-9; CDR3nt: TGTGCCAGCAGCTTAGAGGTGGACTGGCCCTACGAGCAGTACTTC; CDR3aa: CASSLEVDWPYEQYF
abundance: NA; j_gene: TRBJ2-2; d_gene: TRBD2; v_gene: TRBV5-4; CDR3nt: TGTGCCAGCAGCGGAAGGACTAGCCCGAGCGGCGGGGAGCTGTTTTTT; CDR3aa: CASSGRTSPSGGELFF
abundance: once; j_gene: TRBJ2-2; d_gene: TRBD1; v_gene: TRBV2; CDR3nt: TGTGCCAGCACCGGGGACAGATTCACCGGGGAGCTGTTTTTT; CDR3aa: CASTGDRFTGELFF
abundance: NA; j_gene: TRBJ1-2; d_gene: NA; v_gene: TRBV2; CDR3nt: TGTGCCAGCAGTGCACCTGGGGGGAGCTATGGCTACACCTTC; CDR3aa: CASSAPGGSYGYTF
abundance: NA; j_gene: TRBJ2-1; d_gene: TRBD2; v_gene: TRBV29-1; CDR3nt: TGCAGCGTTTCAAGACTAGCGGGAGGGCCCGACAATGAGCAGTTCTTC; CDR3aa: CSVSRLAGGPDNEQFF
abundance: NA; j_gene: TRBJ2-7; d_gene: TRBD1; v_gene: TRBV10-3; CDR3nt: TGTGCCATCAGTGAGTCGAACAGGGGGATCGACGAGCAGTACTTC; CDR3aa: CAISESNRGIDEQYF
abundance: NA; j_gene: TRBJ2-7; d_gene: TRBD2; v_gene: TRBV28; CDR3nt: TGTGCCAGCAGGTCCCCGGGACTAGCGGGAGCAGACGAGCAGTACTTC; CDR3aa: CASRSPGLAGADEQYF
abundance: NA; j_gene: TRBJ1-3; d_gene: NA; v_gene: TRBV13; CDR3nt: TGTGCCAGCAGCTTAGGGGTCGGCAGGCGATACTCTGGAAACACCATATATTTT; CDR3aa: CASSLGVGRRYSGNTIYF
abundance: NA; j_gene: TRBJ1-2; d_gene: NA; v_gene: TRBV5-8; CDR3nt: TGTGCCAGCAGCCGGGGAAGGGTTGGTGGCTACACCTTC; CDR3aa: CASSRGRVGGYTF
abundance: NA; j_gene: TRBJ1-1; d_gene: NA; v_gene: TRBV6-5; CDR3nt: TGTGCCAGCAGTTACGGGGGGGCGAACACTGAAGCTTTCTTT; CDR3aa: CASSYGGANTEAFF
abundance: NA; j_gene: TRBJ1-5; d_gene: NA; v_gene: TRBV27; CDR3nt: TGTGCCAGCAGCCCCACAGGGTCTCTTAATAGCAATCAGCCCCAGCATTTT; CDR3aa: CASSPTGSLNSNQPQHF
abundance: NA; j_gene: TRBJ2-7; d_gene: TRBD2; v_gene: TRBV4-2; CDR3nt: TGTGCCAGCAGCCAAGGCCTAGCGGGATACGAGCAGTACTTC; CDR3aa: CASSQGLAGYEQYF
abundance: NA; j_gene: TRBJ2-5; d_gene: NA; v_gene: TRBV11-3; CDR3nt: TGTGCCAGCAGCGGCCCAGAGACCCAGTACTTC; CDR3aa: CASSGPETQYF
abundance: NA; j_gene: TRBJ1-2; d_gene: NA; v_gene: TRBV2; CDR3nt: TGTGCCAGCAGGGAGTATGGCTACACCTTC; CDR3aa: CASREYGYTF
abundance: NA; j_gene: TRBJ1-4; d_gene: NA; v_gene: TRBV7-2; CDR3nt: TGTGCCAGCAGCCGGGGGGCAGATAATGAAAAACTGTTTTTT; CDR3aa: CASSRGADNEKLFF
abundance: NA; j_gene: TRBJ2-3; d_gene: NA; v_gene: TRBV29-1; CDR3nt: TGCAGCGTTGGTATGAGGGCGAGCACAGATACGCAGTATTTT; CDR3aa: CSVGMRASTDTQYF
abundance: once; j_gene: TRBJ2-7; d_gene: NA; v_gene: TRBV5-6; CDR3nt: TGTGCCAGCAGCGCCTCACTCGCTATCTACGAGCAGTACTTC; CDR3aa: CASSASLAIYEQYF
abundance: NA; j_gene: TRBJ2-3; d_gene: TRBD2; v_gene: TRBV7-9; CDR3nt: TGTGCCAGCAGCCCGGGGGAGGGAGTGGCAGATACGCAGTATTTT; CDR3aa: CASSPGEGVADTQYF
abundance: once; j_gene: TRBJ2-7; d_gene: NA; v_gene: TRBV15; CDR3nt: TGTGCCACCAGCAGAGGCAGCGGGTCGACCTACGAGCAGTACTTC; CDR3aa: CATSRGSGSTYEQYF
abundance: NA; j_gene: TRBJ2-1; d_gene: NA; v_gene: TRBV4-1; CDR3nt: TGCGCCAGCAGCCAGGGCTGGGCGGGACTCTACAATGAGCAGTTCTTC; CDR3aa: CASSQGWAGLYNEQFF
abundance: NA; j_gene: TRBJ2-1; d_gene: TRBD2; v_gene: TRBV30; CDR3nt: TGTGCCTGGAGCGGGACTAGCGGGAGTTATGAGCAGTTCTTC; CDR3aa: CAWSGTSGSYEQFF
abundance: once; j_gene: TRBJ1-4; d_gene: NA; v_gene: TRBV19; CDR3nt: TGTGCCAGTAGTATCATGGTCCGAGCAACTAATGAAAAACTGTTTTTT; CDR3aa: CASSIMVRATNEKLFF
abundance: NA; j_gene: TRBJ2-7; d_gene: TRBD2; v_gene: TRBV2; CDR3nt: TGTGCCAGCAGTGCTAGCGGGAGTCTCTACGAGCAGTACTTC; CDR3aa: CASSASGSLYEQYF
abundance: NA; j_gene: TRBJ2-3; d_gene: NA; v_gene: TRBV19; CDR3nt: TGTGCCAGTACTGACGGGAGCGCCTCCGAAACAGATACGCAGTATTTT; CDR3aa: CASTDGSASETDTQYF
abundance: NA; j_gene: TRBJ2-6; d_gene: NA; v_gene: TRBV19; CDR3nt: TGTGCCAGTGGAGCTGGGGCCAACGTCCTGACTTTC; CDR3aa: CASGAGANVLTF
abundance: NA; j_gene: TRBJ1-1; d_gene: NA; v_gene: TRBV19; CDR3nt: TGTGCCAGTAGTGGACAACAGGGCTTCACTGAAGCTTTCTTT; CDR3aa: CASSGQQGFTEAFF
abundance: once; j_gene: TRBJ2-1; d_gene: NA; v_gene: TRBV4-1; CDR3nt: TGCGCCAGCAGTCAAGAAGGGACACTCTCCTACAATGAGCAGTTCTTC; CDR3aa: CASSQEGTLSYNEQFF
abundance: NA; j_gene: TRBJ1-1; d_gene: NA; v_gene: TRBV7-9; CDR3nt: TGTGCCAGCAGCCTCAGGGGTACCACTGAAGCTTTCTTT; CDR3aa: CASSLRGTTEAFF